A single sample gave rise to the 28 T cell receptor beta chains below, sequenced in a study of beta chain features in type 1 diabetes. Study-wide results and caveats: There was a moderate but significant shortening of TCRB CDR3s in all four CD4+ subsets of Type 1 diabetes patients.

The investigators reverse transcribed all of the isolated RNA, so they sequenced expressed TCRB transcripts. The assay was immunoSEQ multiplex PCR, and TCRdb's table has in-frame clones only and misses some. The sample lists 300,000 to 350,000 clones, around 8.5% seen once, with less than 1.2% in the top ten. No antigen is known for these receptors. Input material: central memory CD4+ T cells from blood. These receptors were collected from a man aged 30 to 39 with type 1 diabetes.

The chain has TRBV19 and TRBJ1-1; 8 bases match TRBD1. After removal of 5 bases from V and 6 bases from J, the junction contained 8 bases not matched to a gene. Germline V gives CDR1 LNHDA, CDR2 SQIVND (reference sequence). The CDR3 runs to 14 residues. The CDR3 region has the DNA TGTGCCAGTAGTGATAACAGGGGGAGCGCTGAAGCTTTCTTT. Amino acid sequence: CASSDNRGSAEAFF.

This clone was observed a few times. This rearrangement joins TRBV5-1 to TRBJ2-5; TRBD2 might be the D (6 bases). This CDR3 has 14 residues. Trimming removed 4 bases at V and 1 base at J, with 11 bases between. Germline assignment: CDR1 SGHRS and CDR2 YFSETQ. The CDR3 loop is CASSPRDFQETQYF. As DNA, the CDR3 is TGCGCCAGCAGCCCGCGGGACTTCCAAGAGACCCAGTACTTC.

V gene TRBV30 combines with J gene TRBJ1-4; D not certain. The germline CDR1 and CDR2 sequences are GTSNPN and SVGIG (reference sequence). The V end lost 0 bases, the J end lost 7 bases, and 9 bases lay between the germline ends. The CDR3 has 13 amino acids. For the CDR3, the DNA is TGTGCCTGGAGTGTCGGTTCGGGTGAAAAACTGTTTTTT. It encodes CAWSVGSGEKLFF.

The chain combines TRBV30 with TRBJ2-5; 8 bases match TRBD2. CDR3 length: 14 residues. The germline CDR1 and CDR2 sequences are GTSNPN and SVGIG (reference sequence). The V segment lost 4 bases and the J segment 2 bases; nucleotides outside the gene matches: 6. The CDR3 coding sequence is TGTGCCTGGACTCCGGGCGGGGGGCAAGAGACCCAGTACTTC. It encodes CAWTPGGGQETQYF.

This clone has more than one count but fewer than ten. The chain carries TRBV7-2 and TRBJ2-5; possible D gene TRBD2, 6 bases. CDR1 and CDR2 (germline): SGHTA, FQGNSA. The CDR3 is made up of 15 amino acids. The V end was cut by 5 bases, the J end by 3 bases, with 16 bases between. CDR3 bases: TGTGCCAGCAGCGAACCGGTGGGCGGGGAAGAGACCCAGTACTTC. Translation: CASSEPVGGEETQYF.

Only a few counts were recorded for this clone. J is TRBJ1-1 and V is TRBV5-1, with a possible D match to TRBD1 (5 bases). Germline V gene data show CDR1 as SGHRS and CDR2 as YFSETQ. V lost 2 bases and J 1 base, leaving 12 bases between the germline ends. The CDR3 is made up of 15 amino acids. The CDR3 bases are TGCGCCAGCAGCTTTATGGGGGTGGGGAACACTGAAGCTTTCTTT. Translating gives CASSFMGVGNTEAFF.

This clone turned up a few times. In nucleotides, the CDR3 is TGTGCCAGCGGCCCAGGAATAATAGAGACCCAGTACTTC. Translated: CASGPGIIETQYF. The rearrangement joins TRBV9 to TRBJ2-5, with no clear D. The CDR3 is made up of 13 amino acids. V was clipped by 7 bases and J by 4 bases, with 14 bases between them. From germline, CDR1 is SGDLS and CDR2 YYNGEE.

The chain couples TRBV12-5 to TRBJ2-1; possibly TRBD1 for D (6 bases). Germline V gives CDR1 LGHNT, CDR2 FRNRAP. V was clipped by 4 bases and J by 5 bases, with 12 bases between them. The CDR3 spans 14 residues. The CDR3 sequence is CASGSGTTNNEQFF. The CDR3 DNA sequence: TGTGCTAGTGGTTCCGGGACAACAAACAATGAGCAGTTCTTC.

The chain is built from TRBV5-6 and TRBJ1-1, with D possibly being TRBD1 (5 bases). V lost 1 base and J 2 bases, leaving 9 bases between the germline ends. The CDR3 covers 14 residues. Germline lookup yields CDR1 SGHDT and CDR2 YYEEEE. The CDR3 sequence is CASSLRGRNTEAFF. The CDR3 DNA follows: TGTGCCAGCAGCTTGCGGGGCAGAAACACTGAAGCTTTCTTT.

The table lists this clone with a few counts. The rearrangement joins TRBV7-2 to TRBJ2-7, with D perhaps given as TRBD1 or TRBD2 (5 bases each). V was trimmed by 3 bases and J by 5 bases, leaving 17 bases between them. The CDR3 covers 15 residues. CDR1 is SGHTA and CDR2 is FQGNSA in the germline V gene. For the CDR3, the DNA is TGTGCCAGCAGCTTGGCGTCCCAGGGAGAGGACGAGCAGTACTTC. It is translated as CASSLASQGEDEQYF.

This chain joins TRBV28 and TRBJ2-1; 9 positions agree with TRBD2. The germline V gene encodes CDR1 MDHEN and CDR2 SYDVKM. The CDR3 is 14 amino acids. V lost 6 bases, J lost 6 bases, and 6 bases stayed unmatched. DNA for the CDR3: TGTGCCAGCAGCTTCGCGGGGGGGCTCAATGAGCAGTTCTTC. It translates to CASSFAGGLNEQFF. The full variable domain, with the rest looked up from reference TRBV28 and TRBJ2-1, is DVKVTQSSRYLVKRTGEKVFLECVQDMDHENMFWYRQDPGLGLRLIYFSYDVKMKEKGDIPEGYSVSREKKERFSLILESASTNQTSMYLCASSFAGGLNEQFFGPGTRLTVL.

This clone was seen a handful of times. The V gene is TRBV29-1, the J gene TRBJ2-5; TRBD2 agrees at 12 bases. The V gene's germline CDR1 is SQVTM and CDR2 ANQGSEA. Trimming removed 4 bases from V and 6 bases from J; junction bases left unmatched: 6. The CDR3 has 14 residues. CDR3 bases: TGCAGCGTTGTAGGACTAGCGGGGTTAAAGACCCAGTACTTC. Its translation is CSVVGLAGLKTQYF.

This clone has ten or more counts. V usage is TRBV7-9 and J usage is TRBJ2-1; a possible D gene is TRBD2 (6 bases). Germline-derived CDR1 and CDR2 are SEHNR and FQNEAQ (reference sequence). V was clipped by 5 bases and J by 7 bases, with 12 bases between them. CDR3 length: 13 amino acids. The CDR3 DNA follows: TGTGCCAGCAGCAAAGGGACTGGGAATGAGCAGTTCTTC. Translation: CASSKGTGNEQFF.

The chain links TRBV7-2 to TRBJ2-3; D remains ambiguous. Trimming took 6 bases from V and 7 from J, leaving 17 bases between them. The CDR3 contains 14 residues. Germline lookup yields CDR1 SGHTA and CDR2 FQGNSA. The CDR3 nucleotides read TGTGCCAGCAGTCGGCCCGCGATAACCCATACGCAGTATTTT. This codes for CASSRPAITHTQYF.

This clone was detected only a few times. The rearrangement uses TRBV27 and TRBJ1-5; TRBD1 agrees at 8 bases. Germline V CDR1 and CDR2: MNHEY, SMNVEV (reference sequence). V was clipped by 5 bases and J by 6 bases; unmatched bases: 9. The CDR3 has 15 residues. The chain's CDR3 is CASSPLTGGSQPQHF. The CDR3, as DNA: TGTGCCAGCAGTCCCCTCACAGGGGGAAGTCAGCCCCAGCATTTT.

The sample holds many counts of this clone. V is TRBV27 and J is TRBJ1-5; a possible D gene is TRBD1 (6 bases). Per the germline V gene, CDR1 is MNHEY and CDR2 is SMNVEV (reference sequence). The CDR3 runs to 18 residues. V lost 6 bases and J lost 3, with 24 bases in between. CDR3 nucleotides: TGTGCCAGCAGCGTTTTCGGACAGCCGCTCCGGATCAATCAGCCCCAGCATTTT. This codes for CASSVFGQPLRINQPQHF.

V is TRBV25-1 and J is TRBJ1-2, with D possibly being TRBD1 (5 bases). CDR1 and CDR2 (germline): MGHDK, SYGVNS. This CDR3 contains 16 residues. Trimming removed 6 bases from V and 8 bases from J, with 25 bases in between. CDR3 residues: CASSQLEGEGTPGYTF. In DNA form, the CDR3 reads TGTGCCAGCAGCCAACTGGAGGGTGAGGGGACCCCAGGCTACACCTTC.

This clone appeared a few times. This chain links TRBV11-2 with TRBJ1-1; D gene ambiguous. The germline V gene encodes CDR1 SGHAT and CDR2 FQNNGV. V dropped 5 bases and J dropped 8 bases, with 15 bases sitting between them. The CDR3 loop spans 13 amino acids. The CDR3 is CASSATRRTEAFF. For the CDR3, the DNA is TGTGCCAGCAGCGCCACTCGCCGGACCGAAGCTTTCTTT.

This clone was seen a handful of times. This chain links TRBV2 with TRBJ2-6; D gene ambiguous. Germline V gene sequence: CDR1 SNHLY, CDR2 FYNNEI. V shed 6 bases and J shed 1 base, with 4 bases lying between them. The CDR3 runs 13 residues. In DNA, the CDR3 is TGTGCCAGCAGAGTTTCTGGGGCCAACGTCCTGACTTTC. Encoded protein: CASRVSGANVLTF.

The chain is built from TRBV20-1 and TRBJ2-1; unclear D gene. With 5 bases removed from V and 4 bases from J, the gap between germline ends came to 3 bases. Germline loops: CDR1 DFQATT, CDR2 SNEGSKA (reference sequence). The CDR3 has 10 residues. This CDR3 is CSARYNEQFF. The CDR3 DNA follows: TGCAGTGCTCGGTACAATGAGCAGTTCTTC.

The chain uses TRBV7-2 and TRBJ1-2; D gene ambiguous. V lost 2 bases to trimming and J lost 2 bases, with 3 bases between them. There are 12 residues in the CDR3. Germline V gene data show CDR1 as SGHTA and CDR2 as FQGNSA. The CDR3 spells CASSLPNYGYTF. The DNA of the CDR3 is TGTGCCAGCAGCTTACCGAACTATGGCTACACCTTC.

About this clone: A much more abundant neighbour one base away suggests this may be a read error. CDR3: CASTSTDTQYF. The DNA of the CDR3 is TGTGCCAGCACGAGCACAGATACGCAGTATTTT. The J gene is TRBJ2-3, the V gene TRBV28; D gene unclear. The CDR3 is 11 residues long. Germline V CDR1 and CDR2: MDHEN, SYDVKM. Trimming took 7 bases from V and 0 from J, leaving 2 bases between them.

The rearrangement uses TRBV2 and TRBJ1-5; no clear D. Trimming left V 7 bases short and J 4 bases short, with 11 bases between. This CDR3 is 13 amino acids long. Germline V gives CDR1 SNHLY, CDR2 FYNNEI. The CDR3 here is CASTGEANQPQHF. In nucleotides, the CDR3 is TGTGCCAGCACTGGGGAGGCAAATCAGCCCCAGCATTTT.

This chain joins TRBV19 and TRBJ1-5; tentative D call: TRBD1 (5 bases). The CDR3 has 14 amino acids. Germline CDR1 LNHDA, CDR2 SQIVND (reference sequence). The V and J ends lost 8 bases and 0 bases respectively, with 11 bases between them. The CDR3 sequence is CASRQGISNQPQHF. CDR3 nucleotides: TGTGCCAGTCGCCAGGGTATTAGCAATCAGCCCCAGCATTTT.

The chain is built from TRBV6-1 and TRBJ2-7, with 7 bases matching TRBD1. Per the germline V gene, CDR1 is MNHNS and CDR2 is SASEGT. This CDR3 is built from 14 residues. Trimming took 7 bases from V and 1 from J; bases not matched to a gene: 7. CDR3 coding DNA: TGTGCCAGCAATCTACAGGGGATTTCCTACGAGCAGTACTTC. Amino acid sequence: CASNLQGISYEQYF.

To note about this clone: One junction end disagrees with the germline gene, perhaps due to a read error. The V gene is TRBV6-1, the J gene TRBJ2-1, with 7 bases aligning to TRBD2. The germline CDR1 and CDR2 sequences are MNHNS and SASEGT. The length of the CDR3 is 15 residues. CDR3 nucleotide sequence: TGTGCAAGCAGGGTAGCGGGCGATGGGTTCTATGAGCAGTTCTTC. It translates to CASRVAGDGFYEQFF.

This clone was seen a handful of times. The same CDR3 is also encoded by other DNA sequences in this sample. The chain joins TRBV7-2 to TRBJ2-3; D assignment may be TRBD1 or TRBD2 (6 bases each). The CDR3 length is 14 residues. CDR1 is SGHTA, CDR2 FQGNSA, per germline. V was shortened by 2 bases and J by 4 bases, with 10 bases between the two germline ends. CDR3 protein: CASSLLGGPDTQYF. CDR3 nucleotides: TGTGCCAGCAGCTTATTGGGGGGCCCAGATACGCAGTATTTT.

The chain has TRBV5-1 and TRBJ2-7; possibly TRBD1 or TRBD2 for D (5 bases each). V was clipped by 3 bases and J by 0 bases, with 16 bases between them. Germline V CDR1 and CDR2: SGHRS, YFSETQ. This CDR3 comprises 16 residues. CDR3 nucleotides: TGCGCCAGCAGCTCTACGACTGGGACGAGCTCCTACGAGCAGTACTTC. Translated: CASSSTTGTSSYEQYF. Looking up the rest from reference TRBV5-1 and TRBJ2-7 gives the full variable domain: KAGVTQTPRYLIKTRGQQVTLSCSPISGHRSVSWYQQTPGQGLQFLFEYFSETQRNKGNFPGRFSGRQFSNSRSEMNVSTLELGDSALYLCASSSTTGTSSYEQYFGPGTRLTVT.